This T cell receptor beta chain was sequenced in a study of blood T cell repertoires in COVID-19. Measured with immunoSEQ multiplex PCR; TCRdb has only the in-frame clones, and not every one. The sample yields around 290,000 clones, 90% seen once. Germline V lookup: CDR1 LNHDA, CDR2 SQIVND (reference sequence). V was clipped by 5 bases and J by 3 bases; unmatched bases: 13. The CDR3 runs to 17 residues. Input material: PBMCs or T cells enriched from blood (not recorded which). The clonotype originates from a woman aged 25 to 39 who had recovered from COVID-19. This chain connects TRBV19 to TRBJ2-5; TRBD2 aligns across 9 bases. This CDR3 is CASSPVFLAGTEETQYF. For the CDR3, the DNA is TGTGCCAGTAGTCCCGTTTTTCTAGCGGGAACTGAAGAGACCCAGTACTTC.